The clone carrying this TCR beta chain occurred a few times. This sample is drawn from a study of T-cell memory formation after mild COVID-19. CDR1 is DFQATT, CDR2 SNEGSKA, per germline (reference sequence). The CDR3 loop spans 13 amino acids. V lost 3 bases and J lost 10, with 18 bases in between. MiXCR, run by TCRdb on the 5' RACE reads, gives a single entry per CDR3 protein. The sample comprises 470,000 or so distinct CDR3 sequences, about a sixth of which are singletons, and 20% to 25% rests with the top ten. Sequencing input: PBMCs or a T cell subset sorted from them (not recorded which). V usage is TRBV20-1 and J usage is TRBJ1-1; no reliable D call. The source of this sequence is a man younger than 30 who had mild COVID-19 (a few samples of this study predate the infection). Cell type and time point are not known. CDR3 sequence (DNA): TGCAGTGCTAGCTCCAACATCGGTCTTCTAGCTTTCTTT. This encodes CSASSNIGLLAFF.